Listed here is a single TCR beta chain. As yet, its antigen is unknown. The data belong to a study of somatic mutations in cytotoxic T cells in rheumatoid arthritis. Study overall: Including V beta1+ cells that were sequenced for TCRB, some T-cell populations stained with V beta antibodies were flow-sorted at nearly 100% purity.

V lost 0 bases to trimming and J lost 7 bases, with 8 bases between them. The germline V gene encodes CDR1 SGHNT and CDR2 YYREEE (reference sequence). The CDR3 is made up of 14 amino acids. Authors' processing steps: Only a few patient CD8+ clones above 1% matched published virus-specific TCRB sequences. The protocol was immunoSEQ multiplex PCR, while the TCRdb copy is restricted to in-frame clones and leaves out a portion. V and J calls and clone size follow that table, whereas D and trimming were derived from the DNA. This sample yields 15,000 to 20,000 clones, of which more than 80% are seen a single time; more than 13% belongs to the top ten. Findings and caveats of the study: Clonality measured in CD8+ T cells did not differ significantly between rheumatoid arthritis patients and age-matched healthy controls. Unknown were the antigen targets of the expanded CD8+ clones.

The clonotype originates from an adult with rheumatoid arthritis. The material sequenced was CD8+ T cells sorted from blood. The chain has TRBV5-4 and TRBJ1-6; a possible D gene is TRBD1 (6 bases). In DNA, the CDR3 is TGTGCCAGCAGCTTGGGGCAGGGGAATTCACCCCTCCACTTT. Translated, it gives CASSLGQGNSPLHF. Complete variable domain (other parts from reference TRBV5-4 and TRBJ1-6): ETGVTQSPTHLIKTRGQQVTLRCSSQSGHNTVSWYQQALGQGPQFIFQYYREEENGRGNFPPRFSGLQFPNYSSELNVNALELDDSALYLCASSLGQGNSPLHFGNGTRLTVT.